The 3 T cell receptor beta chains below come from one sample, sequenced in a study of cytomegalovirus exposure and HLA in healthy donors. PCR primers comprised 60 Vbeta and 13 Jbeta primers. Sequencing used immunoSEQ multiplex PCR; TCRdb keeps in-frame clones, though not all of them. The data show around 140,000 clones, with more than 9.5% seen just once and under 2% held by the top ten. The sequencing sample was made of PBMCs. Every receptor here comes from a man over 45 in good health and CMV-seronegative.

The chain combines TRBV15 with TRBJ1-1, with a tentative D call TRBD1 (5 bases). The length of the CDR3 is 16 residues. V lost 3 bases to trimming and J lost 2 bases, with 16 bases between them. Per germline, CDR1 LNHNV and CDR2 YYDKDF (reference sequence). CDR3 protein: CATSREGNTGNTEAFF. DNA of the CDR3: TGTGCCACCAGCAGGGAGGGGAACACAGGAAACACTGAAGCTTTCTTT.

This clone has only a few counts. V and J are TRBV30 and TRBJ1-2; D possibly corresponds to TRBD1 (6 bases). Trimming cost V 3 bases and J 3 bases, with 11 bases left between them. Germline V lookup: CDR1 GTSNPN, CDR2 SVGIG (reference sequence). The CDR3 consists of 13 residues. This CDR3 is CAWRRQVYYGYTF. Here the CDR3 DNA reads TGTGCCTGGAGGAGACAGGTGTACTATGGCTACACCTTC.

The sample holds a few counts of this clone. The genes are TRBV9 and TRBJ2-1, with a weak D call TRBD2 (5 bases). The CDR3 loop spans 16 amino acids. Deletions cut 3 bases from V and 8 bases from J, with 21 bases between. Germline values: CDR1 SGDLS, CDR2 YYNGEE. CDR3: CASSGGLIGESDEQFF. DNA for the CDR3: TGTGCCAGCAGCGGGGGTTTGATCGGGGAGTCGGATGAGCAGTTCTTC.